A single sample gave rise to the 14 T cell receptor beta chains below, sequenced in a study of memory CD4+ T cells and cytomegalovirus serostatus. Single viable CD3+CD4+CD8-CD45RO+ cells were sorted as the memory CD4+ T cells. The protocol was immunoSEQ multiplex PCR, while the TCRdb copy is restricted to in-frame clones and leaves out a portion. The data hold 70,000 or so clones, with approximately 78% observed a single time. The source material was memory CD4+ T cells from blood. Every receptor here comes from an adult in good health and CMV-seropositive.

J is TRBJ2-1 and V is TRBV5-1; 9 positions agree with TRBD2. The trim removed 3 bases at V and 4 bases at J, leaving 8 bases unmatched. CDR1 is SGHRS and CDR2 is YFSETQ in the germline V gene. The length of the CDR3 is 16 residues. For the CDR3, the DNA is TGCGCCAGCAGCTCCGCAGCGGGAGGACCTTACAATGAGCAGTTCTTC. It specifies CASSSAAGGPYNEQFF.

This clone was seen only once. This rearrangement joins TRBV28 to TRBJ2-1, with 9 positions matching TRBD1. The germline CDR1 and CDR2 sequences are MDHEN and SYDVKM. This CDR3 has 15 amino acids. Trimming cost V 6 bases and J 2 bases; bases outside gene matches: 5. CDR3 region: CASRVDRGTYNEQFF. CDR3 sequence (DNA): TGTGCCAGCAGGGTCGACAGGGGGACCTACAATGAGCAGTTCTTC.

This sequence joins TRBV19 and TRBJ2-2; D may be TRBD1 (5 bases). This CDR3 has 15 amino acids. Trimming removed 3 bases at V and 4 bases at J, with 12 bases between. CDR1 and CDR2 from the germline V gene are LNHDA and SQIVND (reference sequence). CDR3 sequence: CASSMARVGTGELFF. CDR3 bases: TGTGCCAGTAGTATGGCCAGGGTCGGCACCGGGGAGCTGTTTTTT.

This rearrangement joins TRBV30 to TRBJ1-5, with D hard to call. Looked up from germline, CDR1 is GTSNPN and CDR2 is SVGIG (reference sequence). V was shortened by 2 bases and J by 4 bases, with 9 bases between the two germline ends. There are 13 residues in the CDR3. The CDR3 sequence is CAWSHDRNQPQHF. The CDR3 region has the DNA TGTGCCTGGAGTCACGATAGGAATCAGCCCCAGCATTTT.

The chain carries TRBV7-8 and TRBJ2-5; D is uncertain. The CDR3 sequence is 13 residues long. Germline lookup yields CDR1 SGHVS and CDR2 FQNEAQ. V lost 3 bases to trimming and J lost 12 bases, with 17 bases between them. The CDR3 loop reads CASSFQPRANEYF. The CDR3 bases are TGTGCCAGCAGCTTCCAACCTAGGGCCAACGAGTACTTC.

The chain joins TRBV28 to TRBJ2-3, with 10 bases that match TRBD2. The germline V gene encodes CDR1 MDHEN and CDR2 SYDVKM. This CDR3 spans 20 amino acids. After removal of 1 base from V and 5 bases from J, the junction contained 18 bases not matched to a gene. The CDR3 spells CASSLFGTGAGGPGRDTQYF. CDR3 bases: TGTGCCAGCAGTTTATTTGGTACCGGAGCGGGAGGGCCGGGGAGAGATACGCAGTATTTT.

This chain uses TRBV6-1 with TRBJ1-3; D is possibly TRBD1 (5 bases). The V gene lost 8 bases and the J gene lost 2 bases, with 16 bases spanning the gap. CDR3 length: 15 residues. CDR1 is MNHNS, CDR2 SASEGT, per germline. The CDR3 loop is CASVWGYEAGNTIYF. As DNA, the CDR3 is TGTGCCAGCGTCTGGGGGTATGAAGCTGGAAACACCATATATTTT.

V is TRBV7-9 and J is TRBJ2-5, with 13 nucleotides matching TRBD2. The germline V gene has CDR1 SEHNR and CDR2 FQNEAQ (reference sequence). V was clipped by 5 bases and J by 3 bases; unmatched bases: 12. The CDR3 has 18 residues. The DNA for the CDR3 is TGTGCCAGCAGCCCGCGACTAGCGGGGGGTAAAATTAAAGAGACCCAGTACTTC. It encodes CASSPRLAGGKIKETQYF.

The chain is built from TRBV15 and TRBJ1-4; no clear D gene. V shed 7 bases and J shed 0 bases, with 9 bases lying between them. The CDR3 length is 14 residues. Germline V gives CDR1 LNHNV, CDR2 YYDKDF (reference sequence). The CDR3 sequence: CATTPEPTNEKLFF. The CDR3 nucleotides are TGTGCCACCACCCCAGAACCAACTAATGAAAAACTGTTTTTT.

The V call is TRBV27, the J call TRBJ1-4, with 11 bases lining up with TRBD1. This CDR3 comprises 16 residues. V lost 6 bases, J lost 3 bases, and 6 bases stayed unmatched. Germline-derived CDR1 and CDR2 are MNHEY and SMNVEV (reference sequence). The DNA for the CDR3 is TGTGCCAGCAGACGGACAGGGGGCGCATCTAATGAAAAACTGTTTTTT. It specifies CASRRTGGASNEKLFF. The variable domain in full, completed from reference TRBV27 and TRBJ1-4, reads EAQVTQNPRYLITVTGKKLTVTCSQNMNHEYMSWYRQDPGLGLRQIYYSMNVEVTDKGDVPEGYKVSRKEKRNFPLILESPSPNQTSLYFCASRRTGGASNEKLFFGSGTQLSVL.

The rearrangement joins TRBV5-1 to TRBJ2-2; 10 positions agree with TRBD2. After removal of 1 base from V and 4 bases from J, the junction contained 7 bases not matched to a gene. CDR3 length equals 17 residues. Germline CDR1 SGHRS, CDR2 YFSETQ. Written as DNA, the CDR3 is TGCGCCAGCAGCTTGAGGGTAGCGGGGGGCCCCACCGGGGAGCTGTTTTTT. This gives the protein CASSLRVAGGPTGELFF.

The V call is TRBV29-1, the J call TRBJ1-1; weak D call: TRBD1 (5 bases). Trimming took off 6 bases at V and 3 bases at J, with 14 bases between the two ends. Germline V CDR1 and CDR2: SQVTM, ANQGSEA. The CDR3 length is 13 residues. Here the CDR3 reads CSVATAGDTEAFF. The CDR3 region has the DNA TGCAGCGTAGCGACGGCGGGGGACACTGAAGCTTTCTTT.

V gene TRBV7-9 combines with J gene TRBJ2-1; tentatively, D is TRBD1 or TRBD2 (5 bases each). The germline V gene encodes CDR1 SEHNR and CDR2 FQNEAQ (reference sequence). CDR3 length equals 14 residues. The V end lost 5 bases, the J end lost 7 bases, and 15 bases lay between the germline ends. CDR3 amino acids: CASSLTGLGNEQFF. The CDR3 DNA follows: TGTGCCAGCAGCCTAACGGGGCTAGGAAATGAGCAGTTCTTC.

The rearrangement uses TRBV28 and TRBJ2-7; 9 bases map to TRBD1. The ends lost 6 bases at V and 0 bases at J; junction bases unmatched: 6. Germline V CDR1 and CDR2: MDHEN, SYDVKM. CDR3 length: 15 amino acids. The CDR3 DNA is TGTGCCAGCAGGGGGACAGGGATTTACTCCTACGAGCAGTACTTC. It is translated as CASRGTGIYSYEQYF.